A single sample gave rise to the 11 T cell receptor beta chains below, sequenced in a study of cytomegalovirus exposure and HLA in healthy donors. PCR employed 60 Vbeta and 13 Jbeta primers. Repertoires were generated with immunoSEQ multiplex PCR, while TCRdb's copy carries only in-frame clones and drops some. The data include some 60,000 clones; the top ten clones carry around 5.3%. Sequencing used PBMCs. Source of these receptors: a man aged 25-45 years in good health and CMV-seropositive.

The chain employs TRBV11-3 and TRBJ2-3; 8 bases agree with TRBD2. The V segment lost 2 bases and the J segment 4 bases; nucleotides outside the gene matches: 5. This CDR3 has 15 residues. CDR1 and CDR2 from the germline V gene are SGHNT and YENEEA. CDR3 bases: TGTGCCAGCAGCTTAAACGGGGGGGCATCAGATACGCAGTATTTT. This translates into CASSLNGGASDTQYF. The variable domain in full, completed from reference TRBV11-3 and TRBJ2-3, reads EAGVVQSPRYKIIEKKQPVAFWCNPISGHNTLYWYLQNLGQGPELLIRYENEEAVDDSQLPKDRFSAERLKGVDSTLKIQPAELGDSAVYLCASSLNGGASDTQYFGPGTRLTVL.

The CDR3 sequence: CASSLAEREAFF. For the CDR3, the DNA is TGCGCCAGCAGCTTGGCCGAGAGAGAAGCTTTCTTT. This rearrangement joins TRBV5-1 to TRBJ1-1; D uncertain. This CDR3 is 12 amino acids long. The germline V and J ends were trimmed by 0 bases and 8 bases, with 8 bases remaining between them. CDR1 is SGHRS and CDR2 is YFSETQ in the germline V gene.

The rearrangement joins TRBV7-9 to TRBJ1-1; TRBD1 might be the D (6 bases). The length of the CDR3 is 13 residues. Germline CDR1 reads SEHNR; CDR2 reads FQNEAQ (reference sequence). Trimming pared 5 bases from V and 4 bases from J, leaving 11 bases between. This chain's CDR3 is CASSELGGTEAFF. The CDR3 bases are TGTGCCAGCAGCGAGTTAGGGGGCACTGAAGCTTTCTTT.

The rearrangement uses TRBV4-2 and TRBJ2-7; D unresolved. This CDR3 comprises 13 residues. In germline, CDR1 is LGHNA, CDR2 YNFKEQ. The V gene lost 0 bases and the J gene lost 7 bases, with 10 bases spanning the gap. The DNA for the CDR3 is TGTGCCAGCAGCCAAGATGTGCTAGAAGAGCAGTACTTC. This encodes CASSQDVLEEQYF.

This chain connects TRBV4-1 to TRBJ2-7; D perhaps matches TRBD2 (6 bases). The CDR3 runs 15 residues. V was pared by 4 bases and J by 0 bases, with 13 bases between. Germline CDR1 and CDR2: MGHRA and YSYEKL. The chain's CDR3 is CASSPSSARSYEQYF. The CDR3 region has the DNA TGCGCCAGCAGCCCATCTAGCGCCCGCTCCTACGAGCAGTACTTC.

The rearrangement links TRBV5-8 to TRBJ1-6; 7 bases are shared with TRBD1. The CDR3 runs to 14 residues. Germline V lookup: CDR1 SGHTS, CDR2 YDEGEE. V lost 0 bases and J lost 9; bases outside the gene matches: 3. The CDR3 loop reads CASSLEGAPSPLHF. The CDR3 region has the DNA TGTGCCAGCAGCTTGGAGGGGGCGCCTTCACCCCTCCACTTT.

The genes are TRBV7-2 and TRBJ2-3; weak D call: TRBD1 (6 bases). CDR3 size: 15 residues. Germline lookup yields CDR1 SGHTA and CDR2 FQGNSA. Deletions cut 3 bases from V and 4 bases from J, with 14 bases between. The DNA for the CDR3 is TGTGCCAGCAGCTTGTATGGGGGCCTTGCAGATACGCAGTATTTT. It yields the protein CASSLYGGLADTQYF.

The chain uses TRBV5-6 and TRBJ2-7, with TRBD1 matching over 7 bases. The J segment lost 0 bases and the V segment lost 3 bases, leaving 6 bases of the junction unmatched. The CDR3 is 15 residues long. The germline CDR1 and CDR2 sequences are SGHDT and YYEEEE. The CDR3 sequence is CASSWEGGLSYEQYF. The DNA for the CDR3 is TGTGCCAGCAGCTGGGAAGGGGGCCTCTCCTACGAGCAGTACTTC.

V usage is TRBV2 and J usage is TRBJ2-2; D gene uncertain. The CDR3 is made up of 13 amino acids. The germline V gene has CDR1 SNHLY and CDR2 FYNNEI. V was pared by 4 bases and J by 7 bases, with 10 bases between. The CDR3 coding sequence is TGTGCCAGCAGTGGAGGATCAGTCGGGGAGCTGTTTTTT. Amino acids: CASSGGSVGELFF.

The gene calls are TRBV5-1 and TRBJ2-1, with 15 nucleotides matching TRBD2. The ends lost 3 bases at V and 6 bases at J; junction bases unmatched: 7. CDR1 and CDR2 from the germline V gene are SGHRS and YFSETQ. The CDR3 has 17 amino acids. CDR3 DNA: TGCGCCAGCAGCTCCGGACTAGCGGGAGGGCCCATCAATGAGCAGTTCTTC. It is translated as CASSSGLAGGPINEQFF.

The chain joins TRBV7-6 to TRBJ1-2; maybe TRBD1 (6 bases). CDR1 SGHVS and CDR2 FNYEAQ come from the germline V gene. V gave up 4 bases and J gave up 8 bases, with 14 bases separating them. The CDR3 totals 13 residues. Written as DNA, the CDR3 is TGTGCCAGCAGCTCCTTTGGACAGCTCGGCTACACCTTC. It encodes CASSSFGQLGYTF.